The TCR beta chain under discussion was sequenced for a study of response to subunit inactivated influenza vaccine. General study results and limits: Every seasonal influenza vaccination brings in few new T cells, the authors suggested.

TCRdb re-called the RT-PCR reads through MiXCR, storing one row per CDR3 protein. The sample shows about 780,000 distinct CDR3 sequences, roughly 20% of them seen only once. A remark on this clonotype: As yet, its antigen is unknown.

V lost 3 bases to trimming and J lost 4 bases, with 23 bases between them. The CDR3 runs to 17 residues. Looked up from germline, CDR1 is DFQATT and CDR2 is SNEGSKA (reference sequence). The TCR was taken from a man aged 50 to 59 who received an inactivated influenza vaccine. The input for sequencing was PBMCs from blood, taken around 5 days after vaccination. V gene TRBV20-1 combines with J gene TRBJ2-3; possible D gene TRBD2, 6 bases. The CDR3 here is CSARATSGLLRADTQYF. In DNA form, the CDR3 reads TGCAGTGCTAGGGCTACCTCGGGACTCCTGAGGGCAGATACGCAGTATTTT.